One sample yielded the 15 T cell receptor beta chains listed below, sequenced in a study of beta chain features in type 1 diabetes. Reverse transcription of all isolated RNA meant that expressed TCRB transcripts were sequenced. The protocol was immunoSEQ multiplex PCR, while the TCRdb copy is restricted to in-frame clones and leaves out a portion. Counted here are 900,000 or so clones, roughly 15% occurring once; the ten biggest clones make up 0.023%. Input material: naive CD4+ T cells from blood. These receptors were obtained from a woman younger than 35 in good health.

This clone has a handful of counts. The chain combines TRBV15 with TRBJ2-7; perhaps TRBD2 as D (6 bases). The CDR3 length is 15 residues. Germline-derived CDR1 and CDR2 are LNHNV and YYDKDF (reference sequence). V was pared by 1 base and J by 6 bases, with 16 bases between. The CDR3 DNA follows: TGTGCCACCAGCAGAGCAAGACTAGAACCCGCCGAGCAGTACTTC. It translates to CATSRARLEPAEQYF. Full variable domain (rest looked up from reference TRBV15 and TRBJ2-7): DAMVIQNPRYQVTQFGKPVTLSCSQTLNHNVMYWYQQKSSQAPKLLFHYYDKDFNNEADTPDNFQSRRPNTSFCFLDIRSPGLGDTAMYLCATSRARLEPAEQYFGPGTRLTVT.

This CDR3 is CASSVAWGTGELFF. CDR3 sequence (DNA): TGTGCCAGCAGCGTAGCTTGGGGGACCGGGGAGCTGTTTTTT. This chain joins TRBV9 and TRBJ2-2, with D perhaps matching TRBD1 or TRBD2 (5 bases each). CDR3 length: 14 amino acids. Deletions cut 0 bases from V and 5 bases from J, with 8 bases between. The germline V gene has CDR1 SGDLS and CDR2 YYNGEE. Using reference TRBV9 and TRBJ2-2 for the parts outside the CDR3, the full variable domain is DSGVTQTPKHLITATGQRVTLRCSPRSGDLSVYWYQQSLDQGLQFLIQYYNGEERAKGNILERFSAQQFPDLHSELNLSSLELGDSALYFCASSVAWGTGELFFGEGSRLTVL.

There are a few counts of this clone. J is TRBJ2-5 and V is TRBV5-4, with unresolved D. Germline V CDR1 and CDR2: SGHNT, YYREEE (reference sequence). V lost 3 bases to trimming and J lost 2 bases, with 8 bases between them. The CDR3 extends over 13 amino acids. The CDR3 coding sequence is TGTGCCAGCAGCTCTGACTTACAAGAGACCCAGTACTTC. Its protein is CASSSDLQETQYF.

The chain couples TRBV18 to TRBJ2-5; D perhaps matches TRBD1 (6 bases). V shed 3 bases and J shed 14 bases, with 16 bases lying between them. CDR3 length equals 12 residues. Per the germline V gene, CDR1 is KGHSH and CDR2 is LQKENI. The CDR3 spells CASSPDRSPDYF. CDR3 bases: TGTGCCAGCTCACCCGACAGGTCCCCTGACTACTTC.

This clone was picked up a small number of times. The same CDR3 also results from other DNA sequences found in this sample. CDR3 sequence reads: CASSPGGGETQYF. CDR3 coding DNA: TGCGCCAGCAGCCCGGGAGGCGGGGAGACCCAGTACTTC. The chain employs TRBV5-1 and TRBJ2-5; 7 bases agree with TRBD2. There are 13 residues in the CDR3. The germline gives CDR1 SGHRS, CDR2 YFSETQ. V shed 4 bases and J 5 bases; nucleotides not matched to a gene: 5.

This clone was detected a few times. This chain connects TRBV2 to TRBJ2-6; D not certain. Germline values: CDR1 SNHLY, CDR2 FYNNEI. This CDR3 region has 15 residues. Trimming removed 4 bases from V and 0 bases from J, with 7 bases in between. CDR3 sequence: CASSVQSSGANVLTF. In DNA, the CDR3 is TGTGCCAGCAGTGTACAGAGCTCTGGGGCCAACGTCCTGACTTTC.

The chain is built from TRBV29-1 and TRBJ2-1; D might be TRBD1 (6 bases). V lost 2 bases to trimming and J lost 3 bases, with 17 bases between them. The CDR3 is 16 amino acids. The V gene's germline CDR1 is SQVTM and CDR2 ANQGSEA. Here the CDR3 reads CSVERRNRARYNEQFF. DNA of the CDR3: TGCAGCGTTGAACGCCGGAACAGGGCTCGCTACAATGAGCAGTTCTTC.

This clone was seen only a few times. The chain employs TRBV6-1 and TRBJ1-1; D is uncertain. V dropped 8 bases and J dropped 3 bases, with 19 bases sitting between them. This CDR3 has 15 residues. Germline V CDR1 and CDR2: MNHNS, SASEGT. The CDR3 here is CASFSARAYYTEAFF. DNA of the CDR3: TGTGCCAGCTTTAGTGCCCGAGCCTACTACACTGAAGCTTTCTTT.

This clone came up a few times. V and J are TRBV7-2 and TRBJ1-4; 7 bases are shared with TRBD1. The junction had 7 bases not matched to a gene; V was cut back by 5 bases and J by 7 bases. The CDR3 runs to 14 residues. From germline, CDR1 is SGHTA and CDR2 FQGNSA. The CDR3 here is CASSRDRDSEKLFF. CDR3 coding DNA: TGTGCCAGCAGCCGCGACAGGGATAGTGAAAAACTGTTTTTT. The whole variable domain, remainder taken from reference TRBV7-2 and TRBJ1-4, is GAGVSQSPSNKVTEKGKDVELRCDPISGHTALYWYRQSLGQGLEFLIYFQGNSAPDKSGLPSDRFSAERTGGSVSTLTIQRTQQEDSAVYLCASSRDRDSEKLFFGSGTQLSVL.

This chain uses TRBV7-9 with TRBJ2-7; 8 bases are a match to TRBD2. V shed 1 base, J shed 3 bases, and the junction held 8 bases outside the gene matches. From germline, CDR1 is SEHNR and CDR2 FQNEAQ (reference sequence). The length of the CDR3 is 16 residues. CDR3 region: CASSLVRGRTHYEQYF. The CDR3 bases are TGTGCCAGCAGCTTAGTTCGCGGGAGGACCCACTACGAGCAGTACTTC.

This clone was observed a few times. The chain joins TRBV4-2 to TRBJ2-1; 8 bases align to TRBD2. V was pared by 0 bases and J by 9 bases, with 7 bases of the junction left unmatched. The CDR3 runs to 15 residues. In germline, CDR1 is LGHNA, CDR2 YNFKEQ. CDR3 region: CASSQDTGREGEQFF. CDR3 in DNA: TGTGCCAGCAGCCAAGATACCGGGAGGGAGGGTGAGCAGTTCTTC.

The DNA of the CDR3 is TGTGCCATCAGTGAGAGGACTGCCCAGGAGACCCAGTACTTC. It encodes CAISERTAQETQYF. The chain recombines TRBV10-3 with TRBJ2-5, with TRBD2 as a possible D gene (5 bases). The CDR3 extends over 14 amino acids. Looked up from germline, CDR1 is ENHRY and CDR2 is SYGVKD. The ends were cut back, 2 bases at V and 5 bases at J, with 12 bases in the middle.

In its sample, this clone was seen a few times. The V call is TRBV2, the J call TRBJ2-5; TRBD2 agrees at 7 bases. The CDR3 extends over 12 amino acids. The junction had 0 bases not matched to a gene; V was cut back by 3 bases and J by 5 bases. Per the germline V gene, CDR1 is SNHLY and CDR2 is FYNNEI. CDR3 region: CASSDSGETQYF. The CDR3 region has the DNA TGTGCCAGCAGTGATAGCGGGGAGACCCAGTACTTC.

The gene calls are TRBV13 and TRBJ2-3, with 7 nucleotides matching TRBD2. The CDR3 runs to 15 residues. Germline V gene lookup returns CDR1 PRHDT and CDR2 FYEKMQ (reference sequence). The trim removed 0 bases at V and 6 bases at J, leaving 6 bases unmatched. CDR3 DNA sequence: TGTGCCAGCAGCTTAGGCCGGAAGGGAGGGGATACGCAGTATTTT. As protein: CASSLGRKGGDTQYF.

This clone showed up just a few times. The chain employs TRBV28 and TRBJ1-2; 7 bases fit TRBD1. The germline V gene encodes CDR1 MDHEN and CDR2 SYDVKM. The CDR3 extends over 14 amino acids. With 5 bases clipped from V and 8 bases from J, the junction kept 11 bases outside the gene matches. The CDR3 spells CASSPASGTDGYTF. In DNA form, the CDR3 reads TGTGCCAGCAGTCCCGCCTCCGGGACAGACGGCTACACCTTC.